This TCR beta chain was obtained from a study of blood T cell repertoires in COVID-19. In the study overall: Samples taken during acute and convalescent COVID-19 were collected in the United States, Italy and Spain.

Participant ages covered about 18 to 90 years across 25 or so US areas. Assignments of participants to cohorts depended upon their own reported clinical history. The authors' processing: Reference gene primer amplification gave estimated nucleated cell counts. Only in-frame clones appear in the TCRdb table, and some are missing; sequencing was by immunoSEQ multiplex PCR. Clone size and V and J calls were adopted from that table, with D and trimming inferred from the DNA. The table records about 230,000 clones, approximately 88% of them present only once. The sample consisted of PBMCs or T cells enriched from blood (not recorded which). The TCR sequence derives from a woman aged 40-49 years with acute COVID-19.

In DNA form, the CDR3 reads TGTGCCAGCAGCCTCGGGACAGGGTATCAGCCCCAGCATTTT. Translated: CASSLGTGYQPQHF. The chain has TRBV3-1 (or the pseudogene TRBV3-2) and TRBJ1-5; 9 nucleotides line up with TRBD1. Germline assignment: CDR1 LGHDT and CDR2 YNNKEL (reference sequence). V was clipped by 4 bases and J by 5 bases; unmatched bases: 3. The CDR3 loop spans 14 amino acids.